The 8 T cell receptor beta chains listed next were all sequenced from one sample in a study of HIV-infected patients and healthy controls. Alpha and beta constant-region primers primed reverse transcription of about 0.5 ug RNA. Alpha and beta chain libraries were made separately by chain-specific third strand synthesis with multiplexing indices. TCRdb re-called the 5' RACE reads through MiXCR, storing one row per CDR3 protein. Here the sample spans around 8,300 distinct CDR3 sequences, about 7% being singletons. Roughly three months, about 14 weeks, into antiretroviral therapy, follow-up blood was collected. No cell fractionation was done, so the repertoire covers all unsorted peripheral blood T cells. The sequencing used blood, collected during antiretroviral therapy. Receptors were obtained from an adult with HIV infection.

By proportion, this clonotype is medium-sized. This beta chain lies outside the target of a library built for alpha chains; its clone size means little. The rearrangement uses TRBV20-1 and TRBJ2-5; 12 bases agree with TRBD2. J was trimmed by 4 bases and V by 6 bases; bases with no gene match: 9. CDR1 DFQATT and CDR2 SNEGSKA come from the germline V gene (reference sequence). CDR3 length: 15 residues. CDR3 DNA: TGCAGTGCCGAACCCCCGACTAGCGGGAGAGAGACCCAGTACTTC. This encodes CSAEPPTSGRETQYF.

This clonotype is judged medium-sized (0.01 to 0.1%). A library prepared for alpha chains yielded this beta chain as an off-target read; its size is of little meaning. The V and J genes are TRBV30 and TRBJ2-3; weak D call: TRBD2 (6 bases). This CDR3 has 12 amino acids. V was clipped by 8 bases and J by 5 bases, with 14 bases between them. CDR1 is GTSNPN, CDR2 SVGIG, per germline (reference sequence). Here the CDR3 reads CAHAPGGDTQYF. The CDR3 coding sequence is TGTGCCCATGCGCCCGGGGGAGATACGCAGTATTTT.

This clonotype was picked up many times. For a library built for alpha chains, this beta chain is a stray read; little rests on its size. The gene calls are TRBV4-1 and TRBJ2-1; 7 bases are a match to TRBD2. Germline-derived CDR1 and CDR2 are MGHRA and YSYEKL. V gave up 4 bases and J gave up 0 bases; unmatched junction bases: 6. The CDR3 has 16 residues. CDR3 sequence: CASSLKGGSSYNEQFF. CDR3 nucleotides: TGCGCCAGCAGCCTTAAGGGCGGGAGCTCCTACAATGAGCAGTTCTTC.

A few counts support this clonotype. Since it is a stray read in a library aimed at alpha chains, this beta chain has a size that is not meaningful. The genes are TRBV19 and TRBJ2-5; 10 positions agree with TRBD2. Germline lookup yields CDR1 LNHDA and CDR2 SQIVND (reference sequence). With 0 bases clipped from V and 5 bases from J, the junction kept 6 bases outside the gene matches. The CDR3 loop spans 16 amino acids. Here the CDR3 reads CASSIEASGRRETQYF. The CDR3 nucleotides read TGTGCCAGTAGTATAGAGGCTAGCGGGAGACGCGAGACCCAGTACTTC.

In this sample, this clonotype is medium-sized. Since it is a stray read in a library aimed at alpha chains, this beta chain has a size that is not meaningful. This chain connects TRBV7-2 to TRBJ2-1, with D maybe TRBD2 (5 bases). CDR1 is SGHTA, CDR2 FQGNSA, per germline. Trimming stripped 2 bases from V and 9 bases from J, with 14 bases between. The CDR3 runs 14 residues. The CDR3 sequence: CASSLIRSDSEQFF. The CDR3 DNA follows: TGTGCCAGCAGCTTAATCAGGTCGGACTCTGAGCAGTTCTTC.

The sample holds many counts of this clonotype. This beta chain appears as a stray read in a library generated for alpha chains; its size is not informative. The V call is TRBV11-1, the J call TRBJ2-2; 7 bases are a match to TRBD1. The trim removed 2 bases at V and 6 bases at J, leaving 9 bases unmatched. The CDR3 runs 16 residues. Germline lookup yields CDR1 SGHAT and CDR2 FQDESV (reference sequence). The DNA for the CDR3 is TGTGCCAGCAGCTTATGGACAGGAGGTAGTCCCGGGGAGCTGTTTTTT. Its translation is CASSLWTGGSPGELFF.

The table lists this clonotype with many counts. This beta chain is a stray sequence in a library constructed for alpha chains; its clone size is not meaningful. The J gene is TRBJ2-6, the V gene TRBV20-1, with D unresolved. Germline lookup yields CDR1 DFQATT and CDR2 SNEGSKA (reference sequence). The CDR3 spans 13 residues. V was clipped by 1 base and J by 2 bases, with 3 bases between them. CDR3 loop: CSARATGANVLTF. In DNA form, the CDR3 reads TGCAGTGCTAGAGCCACTGGGGCCAACGTCCTGACTTTC.

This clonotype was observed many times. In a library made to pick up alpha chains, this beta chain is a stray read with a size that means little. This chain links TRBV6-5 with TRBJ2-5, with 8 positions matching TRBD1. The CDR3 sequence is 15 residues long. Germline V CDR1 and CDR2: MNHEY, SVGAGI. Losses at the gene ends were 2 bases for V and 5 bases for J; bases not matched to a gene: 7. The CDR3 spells CASSYPGQGKETQYF. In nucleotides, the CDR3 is TGTGCCAGCAGTTACCCCGGACAGGGAAAGGAGACCCAGTACTTC.